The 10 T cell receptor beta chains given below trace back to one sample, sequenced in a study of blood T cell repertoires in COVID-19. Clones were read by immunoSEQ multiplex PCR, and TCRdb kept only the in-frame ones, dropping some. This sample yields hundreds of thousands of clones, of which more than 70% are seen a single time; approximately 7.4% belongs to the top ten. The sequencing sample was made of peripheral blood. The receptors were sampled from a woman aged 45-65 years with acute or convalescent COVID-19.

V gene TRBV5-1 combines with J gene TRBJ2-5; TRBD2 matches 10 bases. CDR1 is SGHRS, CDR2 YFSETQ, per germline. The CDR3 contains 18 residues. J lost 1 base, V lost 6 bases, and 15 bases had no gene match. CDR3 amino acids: CASMPWGPLAGVQETQYF. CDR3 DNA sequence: TGCGCCAGCATGCCTTGGGGACCGCTAGCGGGGGTCCAAGAGACCCAGTACTTC.

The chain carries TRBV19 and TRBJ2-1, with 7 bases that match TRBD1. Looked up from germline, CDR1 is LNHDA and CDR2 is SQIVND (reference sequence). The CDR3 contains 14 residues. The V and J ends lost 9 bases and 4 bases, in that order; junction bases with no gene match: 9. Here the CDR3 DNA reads TGTGCCAGCCACTCGGGACAGACATACAATGAGCAGTTCTTC. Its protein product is CASHSGQTYNEQFF. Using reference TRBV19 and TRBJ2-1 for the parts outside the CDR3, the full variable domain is DGGITQSPKYLFRKEGQNVTLSCEQNLNHDAMYWYRQDPGQGLRLIYYSQIVNDFQKGDIAEGYSVSREKKESFPLTVTSAQKNPTAFYLCASHSGQTYNEQFFGPGTRLTVL.

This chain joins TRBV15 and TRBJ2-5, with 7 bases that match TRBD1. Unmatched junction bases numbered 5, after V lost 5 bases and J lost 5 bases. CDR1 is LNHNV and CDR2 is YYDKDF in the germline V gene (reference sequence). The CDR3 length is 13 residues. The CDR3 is CATSPSRGETQYF. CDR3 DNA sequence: TGTGCCACCAGCCCTAGCAGGGGGGAGACCCAGTACTTC.

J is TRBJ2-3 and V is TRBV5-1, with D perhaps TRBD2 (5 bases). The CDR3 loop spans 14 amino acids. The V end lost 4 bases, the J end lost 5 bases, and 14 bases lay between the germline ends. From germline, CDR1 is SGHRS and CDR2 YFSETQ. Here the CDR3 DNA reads TGCGCCAGCAGCCCCGGGATAGCTGAAGATACGCAGTATTTT. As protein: CASSPGIAEDTQYF.

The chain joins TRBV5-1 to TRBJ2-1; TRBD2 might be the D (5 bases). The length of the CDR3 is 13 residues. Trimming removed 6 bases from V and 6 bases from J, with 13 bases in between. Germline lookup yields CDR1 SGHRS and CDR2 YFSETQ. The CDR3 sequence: CASNSFEGNEQFF. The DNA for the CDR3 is TGCGCCAGCAACTCCTTTGAGGGCAATGAGCAGTTCTTC.

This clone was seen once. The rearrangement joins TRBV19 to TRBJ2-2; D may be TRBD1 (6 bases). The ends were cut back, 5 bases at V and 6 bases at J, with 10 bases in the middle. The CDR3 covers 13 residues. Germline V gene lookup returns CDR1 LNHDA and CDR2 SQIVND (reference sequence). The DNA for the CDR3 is TGTGCCAGTAGTCCACAGGGTTCCGGGGAGCTGTTTTTT. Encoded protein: CASSPQGSGELFF. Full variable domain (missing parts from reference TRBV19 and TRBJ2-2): DGGITQSPKYLFRKEGQNVTLSCEQNLNHDAMYWYRQDPGQGLRLIYYSQIVNDFQKGDIAEGYSVSREKKESFPLTVTSAQKNPTAFYLCASSPQGSGELFFGEGSRLTVL.

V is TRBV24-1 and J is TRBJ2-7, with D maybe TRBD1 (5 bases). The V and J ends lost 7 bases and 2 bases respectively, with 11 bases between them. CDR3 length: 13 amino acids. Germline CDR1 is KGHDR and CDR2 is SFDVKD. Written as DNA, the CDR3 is TGTGCCACCAGCGACAGTTCGACCTACGAGCAGTACTTC. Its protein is CATSDSSTYEQYF.

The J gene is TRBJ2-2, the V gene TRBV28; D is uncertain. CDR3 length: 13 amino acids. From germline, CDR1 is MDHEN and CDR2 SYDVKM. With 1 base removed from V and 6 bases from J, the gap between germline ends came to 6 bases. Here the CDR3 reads CASSLLSAGELFF. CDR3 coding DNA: TGTGCCAGCAGTTTATTGAGCGCCGGGGAGCTGTTTTTT.

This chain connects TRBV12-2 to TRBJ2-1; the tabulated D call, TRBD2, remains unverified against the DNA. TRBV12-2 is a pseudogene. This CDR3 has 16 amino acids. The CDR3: CASRLQAGELVDEQFF. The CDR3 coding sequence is TGTGCAAGTCGCTTACAAGCGGGAGAGCTAGTAGATGAGCAGTTCTTC.

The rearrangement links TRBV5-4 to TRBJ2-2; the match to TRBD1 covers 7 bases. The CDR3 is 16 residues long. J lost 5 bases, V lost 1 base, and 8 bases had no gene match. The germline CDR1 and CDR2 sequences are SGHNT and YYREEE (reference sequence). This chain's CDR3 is CASSLPGSGGTGELFF. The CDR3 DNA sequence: TGTGCCAGCAGCTTGCCGGGGTCAGGGGGAACCGGGGAGCTGTTTTTT.